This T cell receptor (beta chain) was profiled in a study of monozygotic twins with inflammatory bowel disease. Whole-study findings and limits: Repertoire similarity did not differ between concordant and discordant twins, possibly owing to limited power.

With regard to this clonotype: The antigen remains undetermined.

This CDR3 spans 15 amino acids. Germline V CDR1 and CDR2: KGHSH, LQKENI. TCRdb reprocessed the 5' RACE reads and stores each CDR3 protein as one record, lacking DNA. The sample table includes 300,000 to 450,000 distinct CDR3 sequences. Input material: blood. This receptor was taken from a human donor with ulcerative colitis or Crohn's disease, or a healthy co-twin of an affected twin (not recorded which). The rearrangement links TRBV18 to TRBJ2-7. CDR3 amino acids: CASSPYVIRDYEQYF.